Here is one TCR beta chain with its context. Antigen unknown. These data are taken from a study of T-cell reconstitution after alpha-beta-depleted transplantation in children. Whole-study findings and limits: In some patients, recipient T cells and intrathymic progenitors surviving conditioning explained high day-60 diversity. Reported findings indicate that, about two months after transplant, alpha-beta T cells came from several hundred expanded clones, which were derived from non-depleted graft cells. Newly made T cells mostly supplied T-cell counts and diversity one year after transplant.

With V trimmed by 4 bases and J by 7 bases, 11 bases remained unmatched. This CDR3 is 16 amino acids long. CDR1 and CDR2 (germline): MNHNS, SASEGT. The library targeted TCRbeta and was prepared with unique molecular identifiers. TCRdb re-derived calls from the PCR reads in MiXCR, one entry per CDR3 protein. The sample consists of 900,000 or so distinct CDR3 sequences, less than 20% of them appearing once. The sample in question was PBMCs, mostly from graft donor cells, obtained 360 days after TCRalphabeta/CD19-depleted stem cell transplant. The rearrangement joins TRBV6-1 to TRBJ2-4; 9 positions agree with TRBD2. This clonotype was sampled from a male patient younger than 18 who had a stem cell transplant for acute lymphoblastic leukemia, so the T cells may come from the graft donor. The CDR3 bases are TGTGCCAGCAGTGCCCCGGGACTAGCCAATCGGAACATTCAGTACTTC. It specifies CASSAPGLANRNIQYF.